Described below is a single TCR beta chain sequence and its context. This sample is drawn from a study of long-term antiretroviral therapy in people with HIV. A v3.0 immunoSEQ assay was performed at survey level. The assay was immunoSEQ multiplex PCR, and TCRdb's table has in-frame clones only and misses some. Here the sample spans some 10,000 clones, about 81% being singletons. CDR3 length: 15 residues. V was cut by 4 bases and J by 10 bases, with 20 bases left in between. CDR1 and CDR2 from the germline V gene are MNHEY and SMNVEV (reference sequence). The material sequenced was unsorted PBMCs, taken roughly 7 years after starting antiretroviral therapy. This sequence originates from a man aged 45 to 65 with HIV. The gene calls are TRBV27 and TRBJ2-1; D may match TRBD1 or TRBD2 (5 bases each). The CDR3 DNA is TGTGCCAGCAGTTCACAACCCACCGGGACCGGGGAGCAGTTCTTC. Translated: CASSSQPTGTGEQFF.